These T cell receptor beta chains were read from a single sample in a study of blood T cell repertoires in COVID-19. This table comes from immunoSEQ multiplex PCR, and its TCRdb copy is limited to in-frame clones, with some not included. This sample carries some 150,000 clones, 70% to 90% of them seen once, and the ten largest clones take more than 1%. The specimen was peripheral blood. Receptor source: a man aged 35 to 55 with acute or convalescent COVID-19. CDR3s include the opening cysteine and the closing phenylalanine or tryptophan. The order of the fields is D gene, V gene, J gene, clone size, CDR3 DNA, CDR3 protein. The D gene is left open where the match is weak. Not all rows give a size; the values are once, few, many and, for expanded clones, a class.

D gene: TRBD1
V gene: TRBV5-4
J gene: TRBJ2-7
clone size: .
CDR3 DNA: TGTGCCAGCAGCTTCGGGACAGGACCCTACGAGCAGTACTTC
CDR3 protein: CASSFGTGPYEQYF

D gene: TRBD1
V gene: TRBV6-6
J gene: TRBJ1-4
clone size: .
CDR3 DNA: TGTGCCAGCAGTTGGGACAGCAATGAAAAACTGTTTTTT
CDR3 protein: CASSWDSNEKLFF

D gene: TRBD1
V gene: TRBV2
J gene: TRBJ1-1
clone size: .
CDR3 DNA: TGTGCCAGCAGGAGGGGGCCCGACACTGAAGCTTTCTTT
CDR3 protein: CASRRGPDTEAFF

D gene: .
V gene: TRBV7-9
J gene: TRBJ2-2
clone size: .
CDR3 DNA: TGTGCCAGCAAAAGCAGGGTTAGGACCGGGGAGCTGTTTTTT
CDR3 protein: CASKSRVRTGELFF

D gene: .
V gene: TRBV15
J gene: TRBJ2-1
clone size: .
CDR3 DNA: TGTGCCACCAGCAGAGATGGGCTAAGCGAGCAGTTCTTC
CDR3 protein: CATSRDGLSEQFF

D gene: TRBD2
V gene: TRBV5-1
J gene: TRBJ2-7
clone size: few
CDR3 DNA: TGCGCCAGCAGCCGAGAAGGGACTAGCATCGAGCAGTACTTC
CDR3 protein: CASSREGTSIEQYF

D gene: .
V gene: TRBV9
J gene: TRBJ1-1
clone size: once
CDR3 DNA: TGTGCCAGCAGCGTAGGAGGAAAGGGCAGGGGAAGAACTGAAGCTTTCTTT
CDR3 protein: CASSVGGKGRGRTEAFF

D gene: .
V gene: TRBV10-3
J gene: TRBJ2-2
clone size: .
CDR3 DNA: TGTGCCATCATCTCTGAGGTCGGGGAGCTGTTTTTT
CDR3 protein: CAIISEVGELFF

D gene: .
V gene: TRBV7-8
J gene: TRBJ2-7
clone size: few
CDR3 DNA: TGTGCCAGCAGCTTCGACAGAAACTACGAGCAGTACTTC
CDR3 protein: CASSFDRNYEQYF

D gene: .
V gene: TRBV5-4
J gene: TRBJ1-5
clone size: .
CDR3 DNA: TGTGCCAGCAGCTTGGGGGGCGCAAGCAATCAGCCCCAGCATTTT
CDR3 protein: CASSLGGASNQPQHF

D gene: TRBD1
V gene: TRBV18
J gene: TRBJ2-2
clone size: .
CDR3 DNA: TGTGCCAGCTCACCCTTACGCGGACAGGTTGACACCGGGGAGCTGTTTTTT
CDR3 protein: CASSPLRGQVDTGELFF

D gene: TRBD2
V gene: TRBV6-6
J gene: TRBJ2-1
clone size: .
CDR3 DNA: TGTGCCAGCACCATAGCGGGGGGTGCCGATGAGCAGTTCTTC
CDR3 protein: CASTIAGGADEQFF

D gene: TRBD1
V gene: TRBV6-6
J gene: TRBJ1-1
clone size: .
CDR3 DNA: TGTGCCAGCAAAGCGACAGGGTTGGGGGAAAACACTGAAGCTTTCTTT
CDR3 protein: CASKATGLGENTEAFF

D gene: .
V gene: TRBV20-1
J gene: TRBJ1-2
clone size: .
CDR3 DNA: TGCAGTGCGAGTTCGGACACGGCCTATGGCTACACCTTC
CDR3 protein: CSASSDTAYGYTF

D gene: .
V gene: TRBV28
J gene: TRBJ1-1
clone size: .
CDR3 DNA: TGTGCCAGCAGTTTAAGGCCGGGGGATGCTTTCTTT
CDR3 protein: CASSLRPGDAFF

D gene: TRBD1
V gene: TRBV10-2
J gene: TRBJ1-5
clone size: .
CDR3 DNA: TGCGCCAGCAGTAAGGGACAGCCACCTAATCAGCCCCAGCATTTT
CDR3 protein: CASSKGQPPNQPQHF

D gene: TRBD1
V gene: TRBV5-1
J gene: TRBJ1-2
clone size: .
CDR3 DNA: TGCGCCAGCAGCTTAACAGGGGGCAGCTATGGCTACACCTTC
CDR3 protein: CASSLTGGSYGYTF

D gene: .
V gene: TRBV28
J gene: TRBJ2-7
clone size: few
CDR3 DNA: TGTGCCAGCAGTTACGGGAGTGGCGAGCAGTACTTC
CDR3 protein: CASSYGSGEQYF

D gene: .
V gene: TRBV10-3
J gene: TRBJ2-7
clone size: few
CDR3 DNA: TGTGCCATCAGTGAGGGTCGTCCGGGGACCTACGAGCAGTACTTC
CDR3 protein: CAISEGRPGTYEQYF

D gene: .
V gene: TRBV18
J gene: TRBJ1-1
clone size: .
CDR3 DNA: TGTGCCAGCTCACCGGGGCAGGGGAACACTGAAGCTTTCTTT
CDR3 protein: CASSPGQGNTEAFF

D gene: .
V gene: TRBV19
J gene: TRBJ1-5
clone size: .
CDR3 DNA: TGTGCCCCGAAGATCCGGGAGATTTCTAGCAATCAGCCCCAGCATTTT
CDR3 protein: CAPKIREISSNQPQHF

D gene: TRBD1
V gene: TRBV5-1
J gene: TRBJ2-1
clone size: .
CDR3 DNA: TGCGCCAGCAGCGCCACCGGGACAGGGTGGTTAAATGAGCAGTTCTTC
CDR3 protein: CASSATGTGWLNEQFF

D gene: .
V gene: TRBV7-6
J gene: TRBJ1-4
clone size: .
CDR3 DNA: TGTGCCAGCAGCGAGACAGTCCGGGCAACTAATGAAAAACTGTTTTTT
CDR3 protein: CASSETVRATNEKLFF

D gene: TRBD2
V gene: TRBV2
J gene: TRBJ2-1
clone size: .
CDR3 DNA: TGTGCCAGCAGTGAACAGCGGGGGGGCGAAAATGAGCAGTTCTTC
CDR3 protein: CASSEQRGGENEQFF

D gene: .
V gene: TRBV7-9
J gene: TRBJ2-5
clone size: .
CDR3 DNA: TGTGCCAGCAGCTTGGGACTGGGACGCCTGATACAAGAGACCCAGTACTTC
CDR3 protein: CASSLGLGRLIQETQYF